One and the same sample provided the 27 T cell receptor beta chains below, sequenced in a study of CD4 T cell repertoires in COVID-19. The repertoire was sequenced with immunoSEQ multiplex PCR; TCRdb's copy has only in-frame clones and lacks some. The sample shows around 25,000 clones, over 85% of them seen only once. No culture step preceded sequencing of the ex vivo isolated memory T cells. Material: circulating follicular helper CD4+ T cells (cTfh) from blood, obtained before the COVID-19 pandemic. These receptors came from a human donor who had COVID-19.

The CDR3 here is CASSWTSGPYEQYF. The CDR3 bases are TGTGCCAGTAGTTGGACTAGCGGGCCGTACGAGCAGTACTTC. The rearrangement joins TRBV19 to TRBJ2-7; 11 nucleotides line up with TRBD2. Trimming removed 5 bases from V and 4 bases from J; junction bases left unmatched: 4. The length of the CDR3 is 14 residues. Germline CDR1 reads LNHDA; CDR2 reads SQIVND (reference sequence).

This clone was seen only once. This chain connects TRBV30 to TRBJ1-2; 8 nucleotides line up with TRBD1. Trimming took 4 bases from V and 4 from J; bases not matched to a gene: 11. Germline CDR1 GTSNPN, CDR2 SVGIG (reference sequence). This CDR3 contains 15 residues. CDR3 loop: CAWTTKDRVSYGYTF. In DNA form, the CDR3 reads TGTGCCTGGACCACGAAGGACAGGGTGTCCTATGGCTACACCTTC.

The chain employs TRBV7-6 and TRBJ2-1; TRBD2 matches 7 bases. The J segment lost 10 bases and the V segment lost 5 bases, leaving 8 bases of the junction unmatched. Germline values: CDR1 SGHVS, CDR2 FNYEAQ. There are 13 residues in the CDR3. CDR3 coding DNA: TGTGCCAGCAGCCCCGGGAGGAGCGGGGAGCAGTTCTTC. Its protein is CASSPGRSGEQFF.

This clone appeared a single time. The chain is built from TRBV10-3 and TRBJ2-5; maybe TRBD2 (7 bases). The germline V and J ends were trimmed by 7 bases and 2 bases, with 17 bases remaining between them. The CDR3 is 15 residues long. Germline V gene sequence: CDR1 ENHRY, CDR2 SYGVKD. CDR3 in DNA: TGTGCCATCACCCCTGGGGGAGGGGGGCAAGAGACCCAGTACTTC. Translated, it gives CAITPGGGGQETQYF.

The chain recombines TRBV19 with TRBJ2-1; TRBD2 matches at 11 bases. This CDR3 contains 15 residues. The trim removed 7 bases at V and 7 bases at J, leaving 9 bases unmatched. CDR1 is LNHDA, CDR2 SQIVND, per germline (reference sequence). Written as DNA, the CDR3 is TGTGCCAGTAACCTTATAGCGGGAGGGGGAAATGAGCAGTTCTTC. Its translation is CASNLIAGGGNEQFF.

This chain uses TRBV28 with TRBJ2-5, with 9 bases fitting TRBD2. The CDR3 covers 14 residues. The junction had 3 bases not matched to a gene; V was cut back by 6 bases and J by 1 base. The germline V gene has CDR1 MDHEN and CDR2 SYDVKM. CDR3 protein: CASRSGRTQETQYF. CDR3 nucleotide sequence: TGTGCCAGCAGAAGCGGGAGGACCCAAGAGACCCAGTACTTC.

This chain links TRBV5-4 with TRBJ1-1; 8 bases are shared with TRBD1. Trimming at V came to 5 bases and at J to 5 bases, leaving 11 bases not matched to a gene. Germline lookup yields CDR1 SGHNT and CDR2 YYREEE (reference sequence). This CDR3 region has 15 residues. In DNA form, the CDR3 reads TGTGCCAGCAGTCACCGGGACAGGAAGGGGACTGAAGCTTTCTTT. It translates to CASSHRDRKGTEAFF.

J is TRBJ2-7 and V is TRBV14, with D unclear. This CDR3 comprises 13 residues. V shed 4 bases and J shed 5 bases, with 12 bases lying between them. The germline gives CDR1 SGHDN, CDR2 FVKESK. The CDR3 DNA follows: TGTGCCAGCAGCCCGAGGTTAACCCACGAGCAGTACTTC. Its translation: CASSPRLTHEQYF.

The V and J genes are TRBV18 and TRBJ1-6, with D perhaps matching TRBD1 (5 bases). Germline-derived CDR1 and CDR2 are KGHSH and LQKENI. The CDR3 consists of 14 residues. V lost 5 bases and J lost 14, with 19 bases in between. The CDR3: CASSSNGGGMALHF. CDR3 coding DNA: TGTGCCAGCTCATCAAACGGGGGGGGGATGGCCCTCCACTTT. Filled out from reference TRBV18 and TRBJ1-6, the complete variable domain reads NAGVMQNPRHLVRRRGQEARLRCSPMKGHSHVYWYRQLPEEGLKFMVYLQKENIIDESGMPKERFSAEFPKEGPSILRIQQVVRGDSAAYFCASSSNGGGMALHFGNGTRLTVT.

This clone is a singleton in its sample. The V call is TRBV10-1, the J call TRBJ2-4; the D gene is possibly TRBD2 (6 bases). Germline V gives CDR1 WNHNN, CDR2 SYGVQD (reference sequence). There are 15 residues in the CDR3. V was pared by 0 bases and J by 13 bases, with 19 bases between. In DNA, the CDR3 is TGCGCCAGCAGTGAGTCGGGACTGAAGGACGGAGACCAGTACTTC. It encodes CASSESGLKDGDQYF.

This chain links TRBV18 with TRBJ1-3; perhaps TRBD1 as D (6 bases). CDR3 size: 15 residues. Germline CDR1 is KGHSH and CDR2 is LQKENI. Trimming stripped 3 bases from V and 1 base from J, with 10 bases between. CDR3 coding DNA: TGTGCCAGCTCACCCCGGACAGTTTCTGGAAACACCATATATTTT. Amino acid sequence: CASSPRTVSGNTIYF.

The chain is built from TRBV7-3 and TRBJ1-1; D ambiguous. V was shortened by 4 bases and J by 7 bases, with 7 bases between the two germline ends. The CDR3 covers 11 residues. Germline-derived CDR1 and CDR2 are SGHTA and FQGTGA. The CDR3 is CASSSGGEAFF. CDR3 coding DNA: TGTGCCAGCAGCTCCGGTGGTGAAGCTTTCTTT.

J is TRBJ2-1 and V is TRBV5-1; D is possibly TRBD2 (5 bases). The V gene lost 5 bases and the J gene lost 6 bases, with 27 bases spanning the gap. Germline V CDR1 and CDR2: SGHRS, YFSETQ. The CDR3 sequence is 18 residues long. The CDR3 protein is CASSSLLSSSGGSNEQFF. In nucleotides, the CDR3 is TGCGCCAGCAGTTCCCTGCTGAGTTCGTCAGGAGGTTCCAATGAGCAGTTCTTC.

The chain links TRBV5-1 to TRBJ2-5; 11 positions agree with TRBD1. CDR1 is SGHRS and CDR2 is YFSETQ in the germline V gene. V gave up 6 bases and J gave up 11 bases; unmatched junction bases: 15. The CDR3 loop spans 15 amino acids. The CDR3 nucleotides are TGCGCCAGCAACCCCCCTGGACAGGGGGCTGGGGAGCAGTACTTC. Its protein product is CASNPPGQGAGEQYF.

This chain connects TRBV6-1 to TRBJ1-5, with 9 bases matching TRBD1. The CDR3 runs to 15 residues. The trim removed 6 bases at V and 1 base at J, leaving 4 bases unmatched. Germline V CDR1 and CDR2: MNHNS, SASEGT. The CDR3 protein is CASSRDRVSNQPQHF. The CDR3, as DNA: TGTGCCAGCAGCAGGGACAGGGTCAGCAATCAGCCCCAGCATTTT.

The rearrangement joins TRBV30 to TRBJ1-1, with D unclear. Germline V gives CDR1 GTSNPN, CDR2 SVGIG (reference sequence). The CDR3 runs to 15 residues. Trimming pared 0 bases from V and 9 bases from J, leaving 20 bases between. CDR3: CAWSVKGIGEEKAFF. For the CDR3, the DNA is TGTGCCTGGAGTGTAAAAGGTATCGGGGAGGAGAAAGCTTTCTTT.

The rearrangement joins TRBV6-5 to TRBJ1-5; tentatively, D is TRBD1 (6 bases). Trimming removed 6 bases at V and 0 bases at J, with 12 bases between. The CDR3 is 15 amino acids. Germline lookup yields CDR1 MNHEY and CDR2 SVGAGI. CDR3 sequence reads: CASRTTGNSNQPQHF. The CDR3 DNA reads TGTGCCAGCAGAACAACAGGGAATAGCAATCAGCCCCAGCATTTT.

The chain carries TRBV5-1 and TRBJ2-5; no definite D call. The ends were cut back, 4 bases at V and 4 bases at J, with 11 bases in the middle. CDR1 and CDR2 (germline): SGHRS, YFSETQ. The CDR3 totals 13 residues. In nucleotides, the CDR3 is TGCGCCAGCAGCCCACGCGCGGCAGAGACCCAGTACTTC. Its protein is CASSPRAAETQYF.

This clone was seen just once. The chain is built from TRBV6-1 and TRBJ2-1, with D maybe TRBD2 (5 bases). This CDR3 comprises 11 residues. V gave up 7 bases and J gave up 9 bases, with 10 bases separating them. The V gene's germline CDR1 is MNHNS and CDR2 SASEGT. For the CDR3, the DNA is TGTGCCAGCACCGCGGGTGGTGAGCAGTTCTTC. It codes for CASTAGGEQFF.

The chain carries TRBV28 and TRBJ1-1, with 9 bases matching TRBD1. The CDR3 is 14 residues long. The ends lost 6 bases at V and 5 bases at J; junction bases unmatched: 7. CDR1 is MDHEN, CDR2 SYDVKM, per germline. The CDR3 DNA follows: TGTGCCAGCAGACCACAGGGGGCCGGAACTGAAGCTTTCTTT. Translating gives CASRPQGAGTEAFF.

This chain joins TRBV19 and TRBJ1-2, with D unresolved. The germline CDR1 and CDR2 sequences are LNHDA and SQIVND (reference sequence). Trimming took off 6 bases at V and 4 bases at J, with 12 bases between the two ends. The CDR3 consists of 13 residues. The CDR3 coding sequence is TGTGCCAGTAGCCCGGGAGATATCTATGGCTACACCTTC. Translating it yields CASSPGDIYGYTF. Using reference TRBV19 and TRBJ1-2 for the parts outside the CDR3, the full variable domain is DGGITQSPKYLFRKEGQNVTLSCEQNLNHDAMYWYRQDPGQGLRLIYYSQIVNDFQKGDIAEGYSVSREKKESFPLTVTSAQKNPTAFYLCASSPGDIYGYTFGSGTRLTVV.

The J gene is TRBJ1-3, the V gene TRBV12-5, with D unresolved. In germline, CDR1 is LGHNT, CDR2 FRNRAP. V shed 4 bases and J shed 3 bases, with 4 bases lying between them. The CDR3 consists of 12 residues. CDR3 loop: CASGSRGNTIYF. The CDR3 bases are TGTGCTAGTGGTTCCCGTGGAAACACCATATATTTT.

V gene TRBV7-8 combines with J gene TRBJ2-2, with 9 bases matching TRBD1. CDR1 and CDR2 from the germline V gene are SGHVS and FQNEAQ. The length of the CDR3 is 14 residues. The J segment lost 7 bases and the V segment lost 4 bases, leaving 4 bases of the junction unmatched. The CDR3 nucleotides are TGTGCCAGCAGCTGGGACAGGGCTGACGGGGAGCTGTTTTTT. Its protein is CASSWDRADGELFF.

The rearrangement links TRBV18 to TRBJ1-4; D is unclear. CDR3 length equals 14 residues. Trimming left V 6 bases short and J 5 bases short, with 13 bases between. Germline-derived CDR1 and CDR2 are KGHSH and LQKENI. The CDR3 bases are TGTGCCAGCTCCCCGGGAGTCAGAAATGAAAAACTGTTTTTT. This gives the protein CASSPGVRNEKLFF.

The chain has TRBV6-1 and TRBJ1-2, with D hard to call. The CDR3 runs 13 residues. Germline CDR1 and CDR2: MNHNS and SASEGT. V was clipped by 6 bases and J by 0 bases, with 8 bases between them. The CDR3 spells CASRAPSNYGYTF. The DNA for the CDR3 is TGTGCCAGCAGGGCCCCTTCTAACTATGGCTACACCTTC.

The chain is built from TRBV6-4 and TRBJ2-1, with 12 positions matching TRBD2. This CDR3 spans 14 amino acids. Germline loops: CDR1 MRHNA, CDR2 SNTAGT. V shed 6 bases, J shed 9 bases, and the junction held 6 bases outside the gene matches. CDR3 nucleotide sequence: TGTGCCAGCAGGGTACTAGCGGGGGGCGGTGAGCAGTTCTTC. Its translation: CASRVLAGGGEQFF.

The rearrangement links TRBV27 to TRBJ1-1, with a tentative D call TRBD1 (5 bases). CDR1 is MNHEY, CDR2 SMNVEV, per germline (reference sequence). Trimming took 4 bases from V and 0 from J, leaving 9 bases between them. CDR3 length: 14 residues. The CDR3 protein is CASSSQGLNTEAFF. The CDR3 DNA is TGTGCCAGCAGTTCTCAGGGTTTGAACACTGAAGCTTTCTTT.